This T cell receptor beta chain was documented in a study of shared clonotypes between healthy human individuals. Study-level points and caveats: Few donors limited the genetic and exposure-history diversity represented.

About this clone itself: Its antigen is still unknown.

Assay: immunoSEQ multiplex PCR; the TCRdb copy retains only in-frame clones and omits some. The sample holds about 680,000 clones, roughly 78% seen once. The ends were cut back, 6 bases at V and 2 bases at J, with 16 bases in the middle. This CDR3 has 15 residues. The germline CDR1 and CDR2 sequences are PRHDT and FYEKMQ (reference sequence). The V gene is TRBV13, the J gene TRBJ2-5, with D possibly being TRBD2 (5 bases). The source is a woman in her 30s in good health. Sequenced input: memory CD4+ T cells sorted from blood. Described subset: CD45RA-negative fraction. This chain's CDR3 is CASSPSRGVQETQYF. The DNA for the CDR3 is TGTGCCAGCAGTCCGAGCCGGGGAGTGCAAGAGACCCAGTACTTC.